The clone carrying this TCR beta chain was seen only a few times. What it binds is unknown. This specimen belongs to a study of cytomegalovirus exposure and HLA in healthy donors. Study-wide results and limits: A link between a missense DCLRE1C variant and TCR beta V- and J-gene trimming emerged from a later analysis.

CDR1 and CDR2 (germline): MNHEY, SMNVEV (reference sequence). With V trimmed by 3 bases and J by 6 bases, 7 bases remained unmatched. The CDR3 length is 14 residues. It was with 60 Vbeta and 13 Jbeta primers that the PCR ran. Assay used: immunoSEQ multiplex PCR; TCRdb lists only in-frame clones, some missing. The repertoire holds about 98,000 clones, 80% to 85% seen once, with about 1.5% in the top ten. The source material was PBMCs. The sequence was obtained from a middle-aged man in good health and CMV-seronegative. This chain joins TRBV27 and TRBJ2-7, with 8 bases fitting TRBD2. In nucleotides, the CDR3 is TGTGCCAGCAGTTTTCGGGGGGGGCCGATCGAGCAGTACTTC. Translated, it gives CASSFRGGPIEQYF.